This TCR beta chain was recovered during a study of T cells after yellow fever vaccination (dated by TCRdb to about 2019). For the wider study: Libraries from fractions with low cell numbers were prepared with the SMART-Seq v4 Ultra Low Input RNA kit. To track T-cell clones before and after primary and booster YFV17D yellow fever vaccination, bulk TCR alpha and beta repertoires were sequenced longitudinally. Two healthy male donors made up the cohort, one aged 18 to 30 years and the other aged 30 to 39 years. Bulk PBMC replicates and cell subsets were isolated from blood drawn at multiple timepoints before and after both primary and secondary immunization.

This clonotype was seen more than once but under ten times. Its binding antigen is unknown. Qualities for individual bases were not recorded, and no much larger clone is one base off. Synthesis of TCR cDNA relied on 5'RACE template switching, a step that introduced a universal primer site along with unique molecular identifiers. Priming of cDNA synthesis was performed from both the TCR alpha and TCR beta constant segments. Library amplification involved two PCR steps, and the second step added sample barcodes and sequencing adapters. Sequencing of the libraries was done on either Illumina HiSeq 2500 (2x100 bp) or NovaSeq (2x150 bp). Per the authors' processing: Demultiplexing of reads and collapsing into UMI consensus sequences were performed with MIGEC, and V(D)J alignment was carried out with MiXCR. Clonotypes responding to the vaccine were identified with edgeR on replicate PBMC samples, with the criteria of FDR below 0.01 and a log2 fold change above 5 up to day 15. CD4 or CD8 identity was assigned to each bulk clonotype according to whether the clonotype was present at higher abundance in the sequenced CD4 repertoire or the sequenced CD8 repertoire. The public sequencing data were trimmed at Q25 with fastp and processed into clonotypes with MiXCR by TCRdb, which kept only in-frame beta chains. CDR3 protein duplicates are merged, each entry listing the most common genes and DNA. The V and J calls and clone size are TCRdb's, not the authors'. This sample is represented by hundreds of thousands of distinct CDR3 sequences; 8.7% of them were singletons. The ten largest make up more than 15% of the sample.

Explained via the paper, the treatment or condition label denotes: live attenuated yellow fever vaccine strain. At every blood-draw timepoint, two biological replicates of bulk PBMCs were collected. PBMCs were isolated from peripheral blood using a standard Ficoll-Paque protocol. TriZol was used to extract RNA from bulk PBMCs, from CD4 and CD8 fractions, and from dextramer-positive and dextramer-negative fractions. Broader findings and caveats from the paper: A small share of clonotypes was detected in both CD4 and CD8 compartments, with the overlap likely arising from convergent recombination. After the booster, most of the clones that had expanded following primary vaccination were detected again (roughly 97% of CD4 and around nine tenths of CD8), which suggests that memory was broadly maintained. Because the study included only a couple of donors, the extent to which the findings can be generalized is limited. The secondary T-cell response was weaker than the primary response but faster, peaking on day 5 instead of day 15. FACS-sorted repertoires could contain abundant contaminating clonotypes from the bulk population, so computational filtering was required.

The sequences come from PBMCs, collected on the day of the first yellow fever vaccination. The receptor's source is a man between 18 and 29 years old who received the YFV17D yellow fever vaccine.

The CDR3 protein sequence reads: CASSWKDTVYNEQFF. In nucleotides, the sequence is TGTGCCAGCAGTTGGAAGGACACCGTCTACAATGAGCAGTTCTTC. The chain joins TRBV12-3 or TRBV12-4 to TRBJ2-1; possibly the D gene is TRBD1, per 5 matching bases. The CDR3 starts with the cysteine, ends with the phenylalanine, and has 15 residues. Of all the DNA, just the CDR3 is kept, 45 bases in frame from base 1. V is reduced by 4 bases and J by 3 bases, leaving a spacing of 13 bases between them.